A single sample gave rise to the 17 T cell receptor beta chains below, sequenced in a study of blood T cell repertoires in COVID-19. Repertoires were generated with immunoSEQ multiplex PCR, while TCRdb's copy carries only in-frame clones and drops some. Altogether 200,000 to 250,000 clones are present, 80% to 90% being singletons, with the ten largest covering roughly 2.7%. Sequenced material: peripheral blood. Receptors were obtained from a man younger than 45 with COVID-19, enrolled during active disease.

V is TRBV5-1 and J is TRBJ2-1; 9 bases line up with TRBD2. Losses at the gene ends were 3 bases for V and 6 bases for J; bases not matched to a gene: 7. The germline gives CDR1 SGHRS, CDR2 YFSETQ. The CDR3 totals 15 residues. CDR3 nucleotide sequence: TGCGCCAGCAGCTACTTAGCGGGAGCCCCCAATGAGCAGTTCTTC. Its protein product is CASSYLAGAPNEQFF.

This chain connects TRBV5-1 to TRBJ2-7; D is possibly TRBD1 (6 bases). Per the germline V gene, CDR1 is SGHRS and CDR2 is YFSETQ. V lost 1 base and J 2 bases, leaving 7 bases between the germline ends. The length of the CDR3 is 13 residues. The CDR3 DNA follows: TGCGCCAGCAGCTTGACAGGGCCCTACGAGCAGTACTTC. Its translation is CASSLTGPYEQYF.

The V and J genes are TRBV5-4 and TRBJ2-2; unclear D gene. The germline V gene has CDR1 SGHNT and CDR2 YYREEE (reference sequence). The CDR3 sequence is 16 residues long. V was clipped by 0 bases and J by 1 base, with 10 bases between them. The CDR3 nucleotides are TGTGCCAGCAGCTTGGATAGTCAACGGAACACCGGGGAGCTGTTTTTT. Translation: CASSLDSQRNTGELFF.

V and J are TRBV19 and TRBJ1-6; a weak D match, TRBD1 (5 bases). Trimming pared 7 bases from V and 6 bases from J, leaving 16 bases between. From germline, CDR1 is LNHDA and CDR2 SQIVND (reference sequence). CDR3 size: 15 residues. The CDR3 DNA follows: TGTGCCAGTAAGCAGGGCGATTTGATTAATTCACCCCTCCACTTT. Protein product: CASKQGDLINSPLHF.

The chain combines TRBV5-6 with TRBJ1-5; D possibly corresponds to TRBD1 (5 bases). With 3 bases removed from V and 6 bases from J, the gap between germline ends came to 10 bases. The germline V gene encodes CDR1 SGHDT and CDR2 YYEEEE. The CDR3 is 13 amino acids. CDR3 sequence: CASSSRRGQPQHF. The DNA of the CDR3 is TGTGCCAGCAGCTCTAGGAGGGGTCAGCCCCAGCATTTT.

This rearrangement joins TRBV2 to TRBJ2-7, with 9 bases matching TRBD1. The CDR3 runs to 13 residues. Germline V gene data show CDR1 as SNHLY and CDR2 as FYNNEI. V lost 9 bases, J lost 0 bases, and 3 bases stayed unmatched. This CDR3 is CARGTGYSYEQYF. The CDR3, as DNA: TGTGCCAGAGGGACAGGGTACTCCTACGAGCAGTACTTC.

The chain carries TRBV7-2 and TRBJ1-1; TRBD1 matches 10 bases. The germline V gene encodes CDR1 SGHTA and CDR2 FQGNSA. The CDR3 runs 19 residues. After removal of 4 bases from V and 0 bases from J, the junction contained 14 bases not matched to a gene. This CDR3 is CASSSLLGTGAFMNTEAFF. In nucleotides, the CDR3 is TGTGCCAGCAGCTCCCTCCTCGGGACAGGGGCGTTCATGAACACTGAAGCTTTCTTT. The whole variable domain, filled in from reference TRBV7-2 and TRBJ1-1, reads GAGVSQSPSNKVTEKGKDVELRCDPISGHTALYWYRQSLGQGLEFLIYFQGNSAPDKSGLPSDRFSAERTGGSVSTLTIQRTQQEDSAVYLCASSSLLGTGAFMNTEAFFGQGTRLTVV.

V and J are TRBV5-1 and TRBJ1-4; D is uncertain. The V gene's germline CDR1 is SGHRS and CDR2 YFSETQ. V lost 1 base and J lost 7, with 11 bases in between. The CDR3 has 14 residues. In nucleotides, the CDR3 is TGCGCCAGCAGCTTGAATCAGGCACCTGAAAAACTGTTTTTT. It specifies CASSLNQAPEKLFF.

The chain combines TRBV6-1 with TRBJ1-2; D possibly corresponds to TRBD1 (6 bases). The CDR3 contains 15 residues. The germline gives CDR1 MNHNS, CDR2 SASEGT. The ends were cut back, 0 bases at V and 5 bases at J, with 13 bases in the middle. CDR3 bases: TGTGCCAGCAGTGAAGCTCCCGGGACACAATATGGCTACACCTTC. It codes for CASSEAPGTQYGYTF.

DNA for the CDR3: TGCAGCGTCAAATCGGACTATCCGAGAACCGGGGAGCTGTTTTTT. Protein product: CSVKSDYPRTGELFF. The chain has TRBV29-1 and TRBJ2-2, with D maybe TRBD2 (6 bases). This CDR3 region has 15 residues. Germline V gene lookup returns CDR1 SQVTM and CDR2 ANQGSEA. V lost 6 bases and J 5 bases, leaving 19 bases between the germline ends.

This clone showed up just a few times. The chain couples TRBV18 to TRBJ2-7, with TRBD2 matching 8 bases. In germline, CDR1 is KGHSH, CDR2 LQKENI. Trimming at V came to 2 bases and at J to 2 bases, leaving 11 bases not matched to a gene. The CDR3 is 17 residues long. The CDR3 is CASSPIGSGGPPYEQYF. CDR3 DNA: TGTGCCAGCTCACCAATTGGCTCGGGAGGGCCTCCCTACGAGCAGTACTTC.

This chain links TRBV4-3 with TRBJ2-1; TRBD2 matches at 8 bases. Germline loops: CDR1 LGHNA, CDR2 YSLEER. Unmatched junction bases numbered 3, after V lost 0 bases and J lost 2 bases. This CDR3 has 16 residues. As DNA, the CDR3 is TGCGCCAGCAGCCAAGATCTCGGGGGGGCCTACAATGAGCAGTTCTTC. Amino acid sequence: CASSQDLGGAYNEQFF.

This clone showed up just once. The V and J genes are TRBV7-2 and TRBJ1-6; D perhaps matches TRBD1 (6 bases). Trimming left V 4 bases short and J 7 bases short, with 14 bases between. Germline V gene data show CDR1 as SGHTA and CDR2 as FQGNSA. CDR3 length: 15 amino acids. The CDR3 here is CASSSLQGNNSPLHF. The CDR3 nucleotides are TGTGCCAGCAGCTCGCTACAGGGTAACAATTCACCCCTCCACTTT.

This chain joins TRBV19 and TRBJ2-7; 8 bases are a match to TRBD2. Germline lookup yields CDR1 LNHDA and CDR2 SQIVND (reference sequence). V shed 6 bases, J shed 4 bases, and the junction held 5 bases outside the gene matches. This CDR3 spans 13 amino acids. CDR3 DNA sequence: TGTGCCAGTAGACCGGGGGGGCGATACGAGCAGTACTTC. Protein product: CASRPGGRYEQYF.

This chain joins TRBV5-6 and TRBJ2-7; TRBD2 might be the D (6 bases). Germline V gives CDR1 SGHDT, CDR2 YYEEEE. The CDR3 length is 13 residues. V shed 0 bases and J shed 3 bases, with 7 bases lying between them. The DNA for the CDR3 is TGTGCCAGCAGCTTGGGAGCGGGCTACGAGCAGTACTTC. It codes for CASSLGAGYEQYF.

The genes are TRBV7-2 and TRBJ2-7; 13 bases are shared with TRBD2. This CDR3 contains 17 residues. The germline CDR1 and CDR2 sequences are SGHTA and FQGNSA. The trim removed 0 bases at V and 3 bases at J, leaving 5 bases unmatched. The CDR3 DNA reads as TGTGCCAGCAGCTTAGCTGGACTAGCGGGGGCCATCTACGAGCAGTACTTC. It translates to CASSLAGLAGAIYEQYF.

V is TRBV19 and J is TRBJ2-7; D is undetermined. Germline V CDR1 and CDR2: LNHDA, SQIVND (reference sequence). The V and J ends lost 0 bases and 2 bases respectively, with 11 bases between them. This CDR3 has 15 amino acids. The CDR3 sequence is CASSIDHSMTYEQYF. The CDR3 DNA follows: TGTGCCAGTAGTATAGACCACTCAATGACCTACGAGCAGTACTTC. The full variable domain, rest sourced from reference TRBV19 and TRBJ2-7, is DGGITQSPKYLFRKEGQNVTLSCEQNLNHDAMYWYRQDPGQGLRLIYYSQIVNDFQKGDIAEGYSVSREKKESFPLTVTSAQKNPTAFYLCASSIDHSMTYEQYFGPGTRLTVT.